The text below deals with one T cell receptor (beta chain). Its antigen is not known. Assay used: immunoSEQ multiplex PCR; TCRdb lists only in-frame clones, some missing. The sample yields 50,000 or so clones, 91% seen once. The data originate from a study of Tregs in tolerant kidney transplant recipients. Unstimulated Tregs (CD4+CD25+CD127-) and CD4+CD25- non-Tregs were sorted from PBMCs. Thawed PBMCs were rested overnight at 37°C with roughly 200 IU/ml IL-2 before regulatory T cell sorting. Study-level points and caveats: This study did not directly address biological reproducibility.

V dropped 3 bases and J dropped 3 bases, with 20 bases sitting between them. This CDR3 contains 16 residues. Germline values: CDR1 GTSNPN, CDR2 SVGIG (reference sequence). The chain uses TRBV30 and TRBJ1-2; D not certain. Material for sequencing was Tregs from blood. The TCR was taken from a human donor in good health. The CDR3 loop reads CAWRALGPSAHYGYTF. The CDR3, as DNA: TGTGCCTGGAGGGCCCTGGGTCCGTCAGCTCACTATGGCTACACCTTC.